Each of the 24 T cell receptor beta chains below was sequenced from the same sample in a study of T cell responses to AZD1222 COVID-19 vaccine. Using immunoSEQ multiplex PCR, the repertoire was profiled, and TCRdb retains in-frame clones only, with some absent. Of around 64,000 clones in the sample, about four fifths were seen once. Here the sequenced sample was peripheral blood, taken 28 days after the second AZD1222 dose. Every receptor here comes from an adult who received the AZD1222 COVID-19 vaccine.

By its share, this clone is medium-sized. The CDR3 loop is CASTTTGAGEKLFF. The CDR3 DNA reads as TGTGCCAGCACTACTACAGGGGCAGGTGAAAAACTGTTTTTT. The chain joins TRBV2 to TRBJ1-4, with 7 bases aligning to TRBD1. Trimming took 7 bases from V and 7 from J; bases not matched to a gene: 9. The CDR3 totals 14 residues. Germline lookup yields CDR1 SNHLY and CDR2 FYNNEI.

The V gene is TRBV2, the J gene TRBJ2-1; D possibly corresponds to TRBD1 (6 bases). The CDR3 is made up of 14 amino acids. In germline, CDR1 is SNHLY, CDR2 FYNNEI. Trimming left V 7 bases short and J 4 bases short, with 14 bases between. CDR3 DNA sequence: TGTGCCAGCACCTCCGGGACAAGATACAATGAGCAGTTCTTC. Translation: CASTSGTRYNEQFF.

The chain carries TRBV19 and TRBJ2-7, with D possibly matching TRBD1 (6 bases). The V gene lost 6 bases and the J gene lost 4 bases, with 16 bases spanning the gap. Germline-derived CDR1 and CDR2 are LNHDA and SQIVND (reference sequence). CDR3 length equals 14 residues. CDR3 amino acids: CASRYRESAYEQYF. CDR3 in DNA: TGTGCCAGTAGATACAGGGAGTCCGCTTACGAGCAGTACTTC.

The rearrangement links TRBV11-1 to TRBJ1-1; 7 bases are a match to TRBD1. This CDR3 contains 14 residues. CDR1 is SGHAT, CDR2 FQDESV, per germline (reference sequence). Trimming removed 5 bases from V and 1 base from J; junction bases left unmatched: 4. The CDR3 coding sequence is TGTGCCAGCAGCACGGACAGGACGAACACTGAAGCTTTCTTT. It translates to CASSTDRTNTEAFF. The variable domain in full, with the rest retrieved from reference TRBV11-1 and TRBJ1-1, is EAEVAQSPRYKITEKSQAVAFWCDPISGHATLYWYRQILGQGPELLVQFQDESVVDDSQLPKDRFSAERLKGVDSTLKIQPAELGDSAMYLCASSTDRTNTEAFFGQGTRLTVV.

The chain employs TRBV6-1 and TRBJ1-5, with no clear D. The CDR3 runs to 14 residues. With 0 bases removed from V and 5 bases from J, the gap between germline ends came to 8 bases. Germline CDR1 is MNHNS and CDR2 is SASEGT. The CDR3 loop reads CASSEALGDQPQHF. The CDR3 bases are TGTGCCAGCAGTGAAGCGCTCGGGGATCAGCCCCAGCATTTT.

This clone showed up just a few times. This chain connects TRBV19 to TRBJ1-2; no firm D call. Germline V gene lookup returns CDR1 LNHDA and CDR2 SQIVND (reference sequence). The length of the CDR3 is 11 residues. V was shortened by 0 bases and J by 6 bases, with 2 bases between the two germline ends. DNA for the CDR3: TGTGCCAGTAGTATAGAAGATGGCTACACCTTC. It specifies CASSIEDGYTF.

V gene TRBV10-3 combines with J gene TRBJ1-1; D might be TRBD1 (6 bases). CDR1 ENHRY and CDR2 SYGVKD come from the germline V gene. The CDR3 covers 13 residues. Trimming removed 10 bases from V and 2 bases from J, with 14 bases in between. The CDR3 is CANRQGINTEAFF. DNA of the CDR3: TGTGCCAACCGGCAGGGGATTAACACTGAAGCTTTCTTT.

This chain connects TRBV10-3 to TRBJ2-2; 7 positions agree with TRBD1. Germline CDR1 ENHRY, CDR2 SYGVKD. The CDR3 runs to 13 residues. V dropped 10 bases and J dropped 2; count of bases not matched to a gene: 4. The CDR3 region has the DNA TGTGCCACCACAGGGGAAAACACCGGGGAGCTGTTTTTT. It is translated as CATTGENTGELFF.

Concerning this clone: The junction shows a germline mismatch at one end, possibly a read error. The chain uses TRBV6-4 and TRBJ2-2; 8 bases line up with TRBD2. The V gene's germline CDR1 is MRHNA and CDR2 SNTAGT. CDR3 length equals 16 residues. CDR3 protein: CACSDPGGGRTGELFF. The DNA for the CDR3 is TGTGCCTGCAGTGACCCCGGGGGGGGCCGAACCGGGGAGCTGTTTTTT.

V gene TRBV7-8 combines with J gene TRBJ1-4, with D maybe TRBD1 (5 bases). Per germline, CDR1 SGHVS and CDR2 FQNEAQ. This CDR3 has 13 residues. V lost 0 bases to trimming and J lost 6 bases, with 5 bases between them. CDR3 DNA: TGTGCCAGCAGCTTAGCGGGGGATGAAAAACTGTTTTTT. As protein: CASSLAGDEKLFF.

The V call is TRBV29-1, the J call TRBJ2-3, with 9 bases lining up with TRBD2. The CDR3 runs to 16 residues. The germline CDR1 and CDR2 sequences are SQVTM and ANQGSEA. The junction had 11 bases not matched to a gene; V was cut back by 3 bases and J by 4 bases. CDR3 sequence: CSVDAGAGGPPDTQYF. DNA for the CDR3: TGCAGCGTTGACGCGGGGGCGGGGGGGCCTCCAGATACGCAGTATTTT.

The rearrangement links TRBV7-8 to TRBJ1-5, with TRBD1 as a possible D gene (5 bases). The germline CDR1 and CDR2 sequences are SGHVS and FQNEAQ. V was trimmed by 9 bases and J by 6 bases, leaving 15 bases between them. The CDR3 sequence is 13 residues long. CDR3 coding DNA: TGTGCCAGTACCCCCCAGGGAAGTCAGCCCCAGCATTTT. Translated, it gives CASTPQGSQPQHF. Full variable domain (remainder filled in from reference TRBV7-8 and TRBJ1-5): GAGVSQSPRYKVAKRGQDVALRCDPISGHVSLFWYQQALGQGPEFLTYFQNEAQLDKSGLPSDRFFAERPEGSVSTLKIQRTQQEDSAVYLCASTPQGSQPQHFGDGTRLSIL.

The chain couples TRBV29-1 to TRBJ2-7; weak D call: TRBD1 (6 bases). The germline gives CDR1 SQVTM, CDR2 ANQGSEA. The CDR3 extends over 14 amino acids. V was shortened by 6 bases and J by 4 bases, with 19 bases between the two germline ends. CDR3 in DNA: TGCAGCGTCGGAAAACCGGGACACCCATACGAGCAGTACTTC. Translating it yields CSVGKPGHPYEQYF.

This clone is a singleton in its sample. J is TRBJ1-5 and V is TRBV5-4, with D unresolved. The CDR3 length is 14 residues. V lost 0 bases and J lost 0, with 4 bases in between. CDR1 SGHNT and CDR2 YYREEE come from the germline V gene (reference sequence). This chain's CDR3 is CASSLGNSNQPQHF. The DNA of the CDR3 is TGTGCCAGCAGCTTGGGTAATAGCAATCAGCCCCAGCATTTT.

The rearrangement joins TRBV7-2 to TRBJ1-2; a possible D gene is TRBD1 (5 bases). CDR1 is SGHTA, CDR2 FQGNSA, per germline. CDR3 size: 16 residues. Between the trimmed V and J ends, which lost 4 bases and 8 bases, there was a span of 23 bases. The chain's CDR3 is CASSSAGAGSVGGYTF. The CDR3 nucleotides read TGTGCCAGCAGCTCCGCGGGAGCAGGGTCGGTGGGAGGCTACACCTTC.

The chain links TRBV11-2 to TRBJ1-1; 7 bases align to TRBD1. V lost 5 bases to trimming and J lost 4 bases; unmatched junction nucleotides: 4. The CDR3 contains 13 residues. Per the germline V gene, CDR1 is SGHAT and CDR2 is FQNNGV. CDR3 amino acids: CASSAYRGTEAFF. The CDR3, as DNA: TGTGCCAGCAGCGCCTACAGGGGCACTGAAGCTTTCTTT.

The chain uses TRBV7-2 and TRBJ2-7; the D is unclear. In germline, CDR1 is SGHTA, CDR2 FQGNSA. V was trimmed by 1 base and J by 8 bases, leaving 12 bases between them. There are 13 residues in the CDR3. CDR3 nucleotides: TGTGCCAGCAGCTTAGTTGAAGGTAGGCAGCAGTACTTC. Its translation: CASSLVEGRQQYF.

The chain recombines TRBV7-2 with TRBJ2-7; the D gene is possibly TRBD1 (5 bases). The V and J ends lost 5 bases and 1 base respectively, with 12 bases between them. Germline CDR1 SGHTA, CDR2 FQGNSA. The CDR3 is 14 amino acids. CDR3 in DNA: TGTGCCAGCAGCATTCCGACAGAATCCTACGAGCAGTACTTC. This translates into CASSIPTESYEQYF. Using reference TRBV7-2 and TRBJ2-7 for the parts outside the CDR3, the full variable domain is GAGVSQSPSNKVTEKGKDVELRCDPISGHTALYWYRQSLGQGLEFLIYFQGNSAPDKSGLPSDRFSAERTGGSVSTLTIQRTQQEDSAVYLCASSIPTESYEQYFGPGTRLTVT.

This sequence joins TRBV3-1 (or the pseudogene TRBV3-2) and TRBJ1-4, with D unresolved. The germline V gene encodes CDR1 LGHDT and CDR2 YNNKEL (reference sequence). The V end lost 4 bases, the J end lost 6 bases, and 18 bases lay between the germline ends. The CDR3 is 16 amino acids. The DNA for the CDR3 is TGTGCCAGCAGCCTCCCTCCACAGTTGGGAGATGAAAAACTGTTTTTT. Its protein is CASSLPPQLGDEKLFF.

The chain combines TRBV9 with TRBJ2-7; 8 bases are shared with TRBD1. Germline trimming cut 2 bases from V and 2 bases from J; bases unmatched to any gene: 3. This CDR3 is built from 14 residues. Germline lookup yields CDR1 SGDLS and CDR2 YYNGEE. This chain's CDR3 is CASSVRTGPYEQYF. CDR3 nucleotides: TGTGCCAGCAGCGTCCGGACAGGGCCCTACGAGCAGTACTTC.

This chain joins TRBV27 and TRBJ1-1, with a possible D match to TRBD1 (6 bases). V lost 3 bases to trimming and J lost 4 bases, with 9 bases between them. The germline gives CDR1 MNHEY, CDR2 SMNVEV (reference sequence). The CDR3 loop spans 13 amino acids. CDR3 nucleotides: TGTGCCAGCAGTTTCGGACAGAGCACTGAAGCTTTCTTT. It translates to CASSFGQSTEAFF.

This clone occurred a few times. The chain combines TRBV3-1 (or the pseudogene TRBV3-2) with TRBJ2-1; 14 nucleotides agree with TRBD2. The CDR3 contains 20 residues. After removal of 4 bases from V and 0 bases from J, the junction contained 11 bases not matched to a gene. Germline V gives CDR1 LGHDT, CDR2 YNNKEL (reference sequence). CDR3 sequence reads: CASSLNSGLAGESSYNEQFF. DNA of the CDR3: TGTGCCAGCAGCCTCAACTCGGGACTAGCGGGGGAGAGCTCCTACAATGAGCAGTTCTTC.

V usage is TRBV5-8 and J usage is TRBJ2-2, with D possibly matching TRBD2 (5 bases). The CDR3 length is 14 residues. V was pared by 0 bases and J by 6 bases, with 9 bases between. Germline V gives CDR1 SGHTS, CDR2 YDEGEE. The CDR3: CASSLAGIAGELFF. CDR3 bases: TGTGCCAGCAGCTTGGCCGGGATAGCCGGGGAGCTGTTTTTT.

This clone was recorded a few times. The rearrangement joins TRBV18 to TRBJ1-4; D unresolved. V lost 4 bases and J 0 bases, leaving 9 bases between the germline ends. Germline values: CDR1 KGHSH, CDR2 LQKENI. There are 15 residues in the CDR3. The CDR3 protein is CASSLGVATNEKLFF. In DNA, the CDR3 is TGTGCCAGCTCACTCGGGGTTGCAACTAATGAAAAACTGTTTTTT.